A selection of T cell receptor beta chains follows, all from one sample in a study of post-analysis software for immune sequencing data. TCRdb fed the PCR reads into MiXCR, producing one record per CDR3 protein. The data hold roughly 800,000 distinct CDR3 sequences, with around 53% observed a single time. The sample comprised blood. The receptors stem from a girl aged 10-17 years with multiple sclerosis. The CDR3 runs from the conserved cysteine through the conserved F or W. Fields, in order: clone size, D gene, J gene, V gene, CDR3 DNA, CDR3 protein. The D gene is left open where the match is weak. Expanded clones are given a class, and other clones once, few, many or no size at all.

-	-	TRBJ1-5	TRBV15	TGTGCCACCAGCAGTCGGCGGAACAATCAGCCCCAGCATTTT	CATSSRRNNQPQHF
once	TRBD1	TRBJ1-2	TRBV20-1	TGCAGTGCTAATCCGGGACAGGGTAAAGTTGGCTATGGCTACACCTTC	CSANPGQGKVGYGYTF
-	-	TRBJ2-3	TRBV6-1	TGTGCCAGCACCCAGGAAGTATTCGGGGGTTTCCCTAGCACAGATACGCAGTATTTT	CASTQEVFGGFPSTDTQYF
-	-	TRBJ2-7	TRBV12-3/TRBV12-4	TGTGCCAGCAGTCCTACGACAGGACGCTACGAGCAGTACTTC	CASSPTTGRYEQYF
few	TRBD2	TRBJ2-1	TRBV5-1	TGCGCCAGCAGCATAAATAGCGGGGGGGGGAATGAGCAGTTCTTC	CASSINSGGGNEQFF
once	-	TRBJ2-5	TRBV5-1	TGCGCCAGCAGCCTTAAAATAGGAGGACAAGAGACCCAGTACTTC	CASSLKIGGQETQYF
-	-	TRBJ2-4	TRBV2	TGTGCCAGCGGGCCTTACGGGACACTCGAAAACATTCAGTACTTC	CASGPYGTLENIQYF
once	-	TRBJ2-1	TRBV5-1	TGCGCCAGCAGCTTGGAGAACGGCTACTCCTACAATGGGCAGTTCTTC	CASSLENGYSYNGQFF
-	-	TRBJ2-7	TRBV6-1	TGTGCCAGCACCTGGTCCTACGAGCAGTACTTC	CASTWSYEQYF
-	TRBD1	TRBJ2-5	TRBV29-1	TGCAGCGTTGAGGAACAGGGGGCTATAGAGACCCAGTACTTC	CSVEEQGAIETQYF
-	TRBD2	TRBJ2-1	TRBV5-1	TGCGCCAGCAGCTGGGGGAGCGGGAGCGGGGATGGGCAGTTCTTC	CASSWGSGSGDGQFF
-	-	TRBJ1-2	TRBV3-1	TGTGCCAGCGCTCAGAGACAGAACTATGGCTACACCTTC	CASAQRQNYGYTF
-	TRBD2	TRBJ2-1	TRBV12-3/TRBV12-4	TGTGCCAGCAGTTTGCTAGCGGGAATCAATGAGCAGTTCTTC	CASSLLAGINEQFF
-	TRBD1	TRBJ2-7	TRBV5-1	TGCGCCAGCAGCTCGGGACAGCTCAACGAGCAGTACTTC	CASSSGQLNEQYF
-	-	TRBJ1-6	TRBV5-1	TGCGCCAGCAGCTTAAGGGTCTCTAATTCACCCCTCCACTTT	CASSLRVSNSPLHF
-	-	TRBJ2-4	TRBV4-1	TGCGCCAGCAGCCAAGAATCTGGGGACGGAAACATTCAGTACTTC	CASSQESGDGNIQYF
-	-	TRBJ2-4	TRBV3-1	TGTGCCAGCAGCCCGGGCCTCCCTATTCAGTACTTC	CASSPGLPIQYF
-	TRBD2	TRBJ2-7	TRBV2	TGTGCCAGCAACGGCGGGAGGGACAGCTCCTACGAGCAGTACTTC	CASNGGRDSSYEQYF
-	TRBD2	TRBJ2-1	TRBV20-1	TGCAGTGCGCGGACTAGCGGGGGGTCCTACAATGAGCAGTTCTTC	CSARTSGGSYNEQFF
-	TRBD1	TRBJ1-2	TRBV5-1	TGCGCCAGCAGCTTGGTGAGCCCGGGACAGGGGACCTATGGCTACACCTTC	CASSLVSPGQGTYGYTF
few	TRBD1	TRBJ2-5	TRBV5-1	TGCGCCAGCAGCTCGGGACAGAACCCGACGCGGCAGTACTTC	CASSSGQNPTRQYF
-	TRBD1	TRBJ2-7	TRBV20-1	TGCAGTGCTAGACCGGGACAGGGGACTAACGAGCAGTACTTC	CSARPGQGTNEQYF
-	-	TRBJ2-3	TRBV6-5	TGTGCCAGCAGTTACGCGGCTAGTGGGACAGATACGCAGTATTTT	CASSYAASGTDTQYF
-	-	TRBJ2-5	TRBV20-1	TGCAGTGCGACGAGAGGCAGGGGAATTGAGACCCAGTACTTC	CSATRGRGIETQYF
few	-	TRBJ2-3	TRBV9	TGTGCCAGCAGCGTAGCTAGCAGCACAGATACGCAGTATTTT	CASSVASSTDTQYF
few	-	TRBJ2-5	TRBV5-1	TGCGCCAGCAGCTTGGATTCTTACCCGGGACCCCGGGAGACCCAGTACTTC	CASSLDSYPGPRETQYF
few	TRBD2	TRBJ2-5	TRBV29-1	TGCAGCGAACTAGCGGACCAAGAGACCCCGTACTTC	CSELADQETPYF
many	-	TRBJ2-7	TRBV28	TGTGCCAGCGGGTACGAGCAGTACTTC	CASGYEQYF
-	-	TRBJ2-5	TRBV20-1	TGCAGTGCTAGCTCTCAGACAGTGGAGACCCAGTACTTC	CSASSQTVETQYF
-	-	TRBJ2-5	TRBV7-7	TGTGCTAGCAGCTGGGGTCGGACCATAGGGCAGGAGACCCAGTACTTC	CASSWGRTIGQETQYF
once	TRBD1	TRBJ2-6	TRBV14	TGTGCCAGCAGCCAATTAAGACAGGGAAGGCCCTCTGGGGCCAACGTCCTGACTTTC	CASSQLRQGRPSGANVLTF
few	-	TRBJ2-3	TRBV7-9	TGTGCCAGCAGCTTAGCCTACGAACTAGGAGATACGCAGTATTTT	CASSLAYELGDTQYF
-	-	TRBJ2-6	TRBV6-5	TGTGCCAGCAGTTACTGGGCTTCTGGGGCCAACGTCCTGACTTTC	CASSYWASGANVLTF
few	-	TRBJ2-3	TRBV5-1	TGCGCCAGCAGCCTACCTGCTGGACACCTCACAGATACGCAGTATTTT	CASSLPAGHLTDTQYF
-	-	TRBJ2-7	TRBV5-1	TGCGCCAGCACGTTGGGCAACATGATTCCCTACGAGCAGTACTTC	CASTLGNMIPYEQYF
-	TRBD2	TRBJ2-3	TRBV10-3	TGTGCCATCAGTCCGGCTAGCGGGACCTCAGATACGCAGTATTTT	CAISPASGTSDTQYF
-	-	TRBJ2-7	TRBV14	TGTGCCAGCAGCCAAGGCTTCTTCTACGAGCAGTACTTC	CASSQGFFYEQYF